A single sample is the source of the 18 T cell receptor beta chains below, sequenced in a study of blood T cell repertoires in COVID-19. Clones were sequenced by immunoSEQ multiplex PCR, and TCRdb holds only the in-frame ones, with some missing. The sample gives about 300,000 clones, 85% of which show up once; over 1.5% is in the top ten. Material for sequencing was PBMCs or T cells enriched from blood (not recorded which). Receptors were obtained from a young woman who had been exposed to COVID-19.

The chain carries TRBV5-6 and TRBJ2-7; no reliable D call. Trimming shortened V by 2 bases and J by 5 bases, and 11 bases separated the two germline ends. The germline gives CDR1 SGHDT, CDR2 YYEEEE. CDR3 length equals 13 residues. CDR3 nucleotide sequence: TGTGCCAGCAGCTTACCGGGTGTCCACGAGCAGTACTTC. Amino acid sequence: CASSLPGVHEQYF. The full variable domain, in which reference TRBV5-6 and TRBJ2-7 provide the parts outside the CDR3, is DAGVTQSPTHLIKTRGQQVTLRCSPKSGHDTVSWYQQALGQGPQFIFQYYEEEERQRGNFPDRFSGHQFPNYSSELNVNALLLGDSALYLCASSLPGVHEQYFGPGTRLTVT.

This chain connects TRBV7-9 to TRBJ2-3; 8 positions agree with TRBD2. Trimming at V came to 2 bases and at J to 2 bases, leaving 3 bases not matched to a gene. The CDR3 extends over 15 amino acids. Germline-derived CDR1 and CDR2 are SEHNR and FQNEAQ (reference sequence). The CDR3 nucleotides read TGTGCCAGCAGCTTAAGAGCGGGAGCCACAGATACGCAGTATTTT. Residues: CASSLRAGATDTQYF.

The V and J genes are TRBV30 and TRBJ1-5, with 7 bases matching TRBD1. This CDR3 has 15 residues. The V segment lost 2 bases and the J segment 2 bases; nucleotides outside the gene matches: 6. Germline CDR1 GTSNPN, CDR2 SVGIG (reference sequence). The CDR3 sequence: CAWSIQTGRNQPQHF. The DNA of the CDR3 is TGTGCCTGGAGTATTCAGACAGGGCGCAATCAGCCCCAGCATTTT. Full variable domain (missing parts from reference TRBV30 and TRBJ1-5): SQTIHQWPATLVQPVGSPLSLECTVEGTSNPNLYWYRQAAGRGLQLLFYSVGIGQISSEVPQNLSASRPQDRQFILSSKKLLLSDSGFYLCAWSIQTGRNQPQHFGDGTRLSIL.

The chain recombines TRBV6-5 with TRBJ2-7, with 10 bases identical to TRBD2. This CDR3 has 14 amino acids. CDR1 is MNHEY and CDR2 is SVGAGI in the germline V gene. Trimming removed 8 bases from V and 6 bases from J; junction bases left unmatched: 10. Here the CDR3 reads CASESGGAQGEQYF. CDR3 in DNA: TGTGCCAGCGAGAGCGGGGGGGCCCAGGGCGAGCAGTACTTC.

This chain joins TRBV7-9 and TRBJ2-7; tentatively, D is TRBD2 (5 bases). This CDR3 is built from 13 residues. CDR1 SEHNR and CDR2 FQNEAQ come from the germline V gene (reference sequence). The V gene lost 4 bases and the J gene lost 6 bases, with 13 bases spanning the gap. The DNA of the CDR3 is TGTGCCAGCAGCTCATCTATCGAGGGCGAGCAGTACTTC. Protein product: CASSSSIEGEQYF. Using reference TRBV7-9 and TRBJ2-7 for the parts outside the CDR3, the full variable domain is DTGVSQNPRHKITKRGQNVTFRCDPISEHNRLYWYRQTLGQGPEFLTYFQNEAQLEKSRLLSDRFSAERPKGSFSTLEIQRTEQGDSAMYLCASSSSIEGEQYFGPGTRLTVT.

This clone has a handful of counts. This sample also contains other DNA sequences that code for the same CDR3. The chain carries TRBV19 and TRBJ1-1; TRBD1 is a possible D gene (5 bases). This CDR3 is built from 13 residues. Trimming removed 3 bases at V and 3 bases at J, with 8 bases between. CDR1 is LNHDA and CDR2 is SQIVND in the germline V gene (reference sequence). The CDR3 sequence is CASSMKGDTEAFF. CDR3 nucleotide sequence: TGTGCCAGTAGTATGAAAGGGGACACTGAAGCTTTCTTT.

This chain links TRBV7-3 with TRBJ2-5; D may be TRBD1 (6 bases). Germline V gives CDR1 SGHTA, CDR2 FQGTGA. Trimming removed 3 bases at V and 4 bases at J, with 9 bases between. This CDR3 is 13 amino acids long. The DNA for the CDR3 is TGTGCCAGCAGCTTGGGGGCGCGAGAGACCCAGTACTTC. Amino acids: CASSLGARETQYF.

V is TRBV18 and J is TRBJ1-1, with TRBD1 matching over 7 bases. The V and J ends lost 4 bases and 3 bases, in that order; junction bases with no gene match: 14. This CDR3 spans 17 amino acids. Germline V gene sequence: CDR1 KGHSH, CDR2 LQKENI. CDR3 bases: TGTGCCAGCTCACTATTTAAAAACAGGGGAAGGGACACTGAAGCTTTCTTT. Its translation is CASSLFKNRGRDTEAFF.

This chain links TRBV5-1 with TRBJ2-2, with 7 bases fitting TRBD1. The CDR3 totals 16 residues. Germline trimming cut 0 bases from V and 4 bases from J; bases unmatched to any gene: 6. Germline-derived CDR1 and CDR2 are SGHRS and YFSETQ. This CDR3 is CASSLGLAGGTGELFF. The CDR3 DNA reads as TGCGCCAGCAGCTTGGGTCTAGCAGGGGGCACCGGGGAGCTGTTTTTT.

Points on this clone: Other DNA sequences from this sample encode an identical CDR3 as well. This rearrangement joins TRBV15 to TRBJ2-5; a possible D gene is TRBD1 (5 bases). Per the germline V gene, CDR1 is LNHNV and CDR2 is YYDKDF (reference sequence). The CDR3 runs 14 residues. Trimming removed 1 base from V and 1 base from J, with 7 bases in between. This CDR3 is CATSRGDSQETQYF. CDR3 in DNA: TGTGCCACCAGCAGAGGCGACAGCCAAGAGACCCAGTACTTC.

This rearrangement joins TRBV5-4 to TRBJ1-4, with D unclear. Per the germline V gene, CDR1 is SGHNT and CDR2 is YYREEE (reference sequence). Trimming removed 4 bases at V and 4 bases at J, with 14 bases between. The CDR3 spans 15 residues. The CDR3 nucleotides read TGTGCCAGCAGCCGGGGAGCAGCCAGTAATGAAAAACTGTTTTTT. This translates into CASSRGAASNEKLFF. The full variable domain, with the rest looked up from reference TRBV5-4 and TRBJ1-4, is ETGVTQSPTHLIKTRGQQVTLRCSSQSGHNTVSWYQQALGQGPQFIFQYYREEENGRGNFPPRFSGLQFPNYSSELNVNALELDDSALYLCASSRGAASNEKLFFGSGTQLSVL.

The rearrangement joins TRBV9 to TRBJ2-1; 9 positions agree with TRBD2. Germline lookup yields CDR1 SGDLS and CDR2 YYNGEE. The junction had 11 bases not matched to a gene; V was cut back by 4 bases and J by 0 bases. The CDR3 runs to 18 residues. This CDR3 reads CASSTIGGLASSYNEQFF. In DNA, the CDR3 is TGTGCCAGCAGCACTATTGGGGGACTAGCCAGCTCCTACAATGAGCAGTTCTTC.

This chain links TRBV19 with TRBJ1-5; D perhaps matches TRBD1 (6 bases). With 3 bases removed from V and 2 bases from J, the gap between germline ends came to 14 bases. CDR1 and CDR2 from the germline V gene are LNHDA and SQIVND (reference sequence). The CDR3 is 16 amino acids. CDR3 sequence (DNA): TGTGCCAGTAGTATCAACCCCGCAGGGGGCAATCAGCCCCAGCATTTT. Protein product: CASSINPAGGNQPQHF. The variable domain in full, completed from reference TRBV19 and TRBJ1-5, reads DGGITQSPKYLFRKEGQNVTLSCEQNLNHDAMYWYRQDPGQGLRLIYYSQIVNDFQKGDIAEGYSVSREKKESFPLTVTSAQKNPTAFYLCASSINPAGGNQPQHFGDGTRLSIL.

This clone has a handful of counts. The rearrangement uses TRBV10-3 and TRBJ1-2; the D is unclear. The CDR3 length is 14 residues. The ends were cut back, 0 bases at V and 2 bases at J, with 7 bases in the middle. CDR1 is ENHRY and CDR2 is SYGVKD in the germline V gene. The CDR3 DNA reads TGTGCCATCAGTGAGTCGAGGCAGAACTATGGCTACACCTTC. Its protein is CAISESRQNYGYTF.

The count of this clone is one. The chain is built from TRBV5-1 and TRBJ1-4; TRBD1 is a possible D gene (6 bases). Germline-derived CDR1 and CDR2 are SGHRS and YFSETQ. Trimming stripped 5 bases from V and 5 bases from J, with 16 bases between. There are 15 residues in the CDR3. As DNA, the CDR3 is TGCGCCAGCAGTGCCCAGGGGCAGGGGAATGAAAAACTGTTTTTT. This codes for CASSAQGQGNEKLFF.

CDR3 loop: CASSLRLVGYTF. The CDR3 nucleotides are TGTGCCAGCAGTTTACGTTTAGTTGGCTACACCTTC. The rearrangement uses TRBV28 and TRBJ1-2; D is undetermined. The germline CDR1 and CDR2 sequences are MDHEN and SYDVKM. V was trimmed by 2 bases and J by 7 bases, leaving 8 bases between them. The CDR3 extends over 12 amino acids.

The gene calls are TRBV7-8 and TRBJ1-6; D may be TRBD1 (6 bases). V was clipped by 2 bases and J by 9 bases, with 14 bases between them. Looked up from germline, CDR1 is SGHVS and CDR2 is FQNEAQ. CDR3 length: 15 amino acids. The CDR3 is CASSLSAGVGSPLHF. The CDR3 DNA follows: TGTGCCAGCAGCTTAAGCGCAGGGGTGGGTTCACCCCTCCACTTT.

The chain combines TRBV7-3 with TRBJ1-2, with a possible D match to TRBD1 (5 bases). Germline CDR1 SGHTA, CDR2 FQGTGA. Trimming removed 2 bases from V and 6 bases from J, with 10 bases in between. The CDR3 is 13 amino acids. The CDR3 reads CASSLLKGNGYTF. CDR3 in DNA: TGTGCCAGCAGCTTATTAAAGGGGAATGGCTACACCTTC.